This is a list of T cell receptor beta chains from one sample in a study of response to subunit inactivated influenza vaccine. TCRdb re-analysed the RT-PCR reads in MiXCR, keeping a single row per CDR3 protein. The table shows 500,000 to 600,000 distinct CDR3 sequences, with approximately 15% occurring only once. This sample comprised CD4+ T cells sorted from PBMCs, obtained less than 30 months after vaccination. The receptor set was obtained from a man in his fifties or sixties who received an inactivated influenza vaccine. Both conserved end residues are part of each CDR3. Fields, in order: CDR3 length, V gene, clone size, D gene, J gene, CDR3 DNA, CDR3 protein. D genes are given only for firm matches. Some rows have no size entry. The others give once, few or many, or a class for an expanded clone.

length: 16
V: TRBV28
size: -
D: TRBD2
J: TRBJ2-5
DNA: TGTGCCAGCAGTTTACTAGCGGGCCCGAGAGGGCAGACCCAGTACTTC
CDR3: CASSLLAGPRGQTQYF

length: 16
V: TRBV4-2
size: few
D: TRBD2
J: TRBJ2-3
DNA: TGTGCCAGCAGCCCGTCGGGGGGGATAAGCACAGATACGCAGTATTTT
CDR3: CASSPSGGISTDTQYF

length: 15
V: TRBV5-1
size: -
D: -
J: TRBJ2-3
DNA: TGCGCCAGCAGCTTGGAAGGGTTACGCACAGATACGCAGTATTTT
CDR3: CASSLEGLRTDTQYF

length: 13
V: TRBV12-3/TRBV12-4
size: many
D: TRBD2
J: TRBJ2-2
DNA: TGTGCCAGCAGGTCTCTAGCGGGGGGGCCGGGGTTTTTT
CDR3: CASRSLAGGPGFF

length: 15
V: TRBV7-2
size: once
D: -
J: TRBJ2-2
DNA: TGTGCCAGCAGCGGATCTCCCGGCGCTTTCGGGGAGCTGTTTTTT
CDR3: CASSGSPGAFGELFF

length: 13
V: TRBV29-1
size: many
D: -
J: TRBJ2-6
DNA: TGCAGCGTTGATAAGTCCGGGGCCAACGTCCTGACTTTC
CDR3: CSVDKSGANVLTF

length: 13
V: TRBV28
size: -
D: -
J: TRBJ1-2
DNA: TGTGCCAGCAGTTTGCCACCGTCGAGGGGCTACACCTTC
CDR3: CASSLPPSRGYTF

length: 14
V: TRBV11-2
size: few
D: -
J: TRBJ2-7
DNA: TGTGCCAGCATGGGGGGCTTCATTTCCTACGAGCAGTACTTC
CDR3: CASMGGFISYEQYF

length: 12
V: TRBV20-1
size: few
D: -
J: TRBJ1-2
DNA: TGCAGTCGCCGCGGCCGAAACTATGGCTACACCTTC
CDR3: CSRRGRNYGYTF

length: 16
V: TRBV20-1
size: many
D: TRBD1
J: TRBJ1-5
DNA: TGCAGTGCTAGAGATATGGACAGGACCGCCAATCAGCCCCAGCATTTT
CDR3: CSARDMDRTANQPQHF

length: 11
V: TRBV10-3
size: many
D: -
J: TRBJ2-3
DNA: TGTGCCATCAGTGAGTCAGATACGCAGTATTTT
CDR3: CAISESDTQYF

length: 16
V: TRBV11-2
size: -
D: -
J: TRBJ2-1
DNA: TGTGCCAGCAGCTTAGATTGGCCTACCAGCTACAATGAGCAGTTCTTC
CDR3: CASSLDWPTSYNEQFF

length: 17
V: TRBV15
size: few
D: -
J: TRBJ1-1
DNA: TGTGCCACCAGCAGAGATAAGGGGAAGTGGGTGGACACTGAAGCTTTCTTT
CDR3: CATSRDKGKWVDTEAFF

length: 18
V: TRBV11-1
size: -
D: TRBD2
J: TRBJ2-1
DNA: TGTGCCAGCAGCCGGACCCCTTATAGCGGGACTACTTACAATGAGCAGTTCTTC
CDR3: CASSRTPYSGTTYNEQFF

length: 15
V: TRBV21-1
size: few
D: -
J: TRBJ2-1
DNA: TGTGCCAGCAGCAAAGAACGAGAGGGGGACAATGAGCAGTTCTTC
CDR3: CASSKEREGDNEQFF

length: 12
V: TRBV18
size: -
D: -
J: TRBJ2-5
DNA: TGTGCCAGCTCACCAGTTCTAGAGACCCAGTACTTC
CDR3: CASSPVLETQYF

length: 16
V: TRBV12-3/TRBV12-4
size: -
D: TRBD2
J: TRBJ2-1
DNA: TGTGCCAGCATCCCTCTAGCGGGGGGGCCCTACAATGAGCAGTTCTTC
CDR3: CASIPLAGGPYNEQFF

length: 14
V: TRBV4-1
size: few
D: -
J: TRBJ2-1
DNA: TGCGCCAGCAGCCCTTTCATATGGGTAAATGAGCAGTTCTTC
CDR3: CASSPFIWVNEQFF

length: 14
V: TRBV10-3
size: few
D: TRBD1
J: TRBJ2-3
DNA: TGTGCCACTACGACAGGGGGATTAGCAGATACGCAGTATTTT
CDR3: CATTTGGLADTQYF

length: 18
V: TRBV20-1
size: -
D: -
J: TRBJ1-6
DNA: TGCAGTGCTAGAGAGGATGGCAGAAAAATACCAGATCATTCACCCCTCCACTTT
CDR3: CSAREDGRKIPDHSPLHF

length: 16
V: TRBV4-3
size: few
D: TRBD2
J: TRBJ2-5
DNA: TGCGCCAGCAGCCCCGGGATGGCGGGAGCCCAAGAGACCCAGTACTTC
CDR3: CASSPGMAGAQETQYF

length: 13
V: TRBV20-1
size: few
D: -
J: TRBJ1-5
DNA: TGCAGTGCTAGGAAGCCTAGCAATCAGCCCCAGCATTTT
CDR3: CSARKPSNQPQHF

length: 15
V: TRBV3-1
size: -
D: TRBD2
J: TRBJ2-7
DNA: TGTGCCAGCAGCCGCACTAGCGGGGGAACCTACGAGCAGTACTTC
CDR3: CASSRTSGGTYEQYF

length: 16
V: TRBV18
size: -
D: TRBD2
J: TRBJ2-3
DNA: TGTGCCAGCTCACCACCAGGGACTATCAGCCAACGGGCGCAGTATTTT
CDR3: CASSPPGTISQRAQYF

length: 14
V: TRBV6-1
size: few
D: -
J: TRBJ2-1
DNA: TGTGCCAGCAGTGGGACAGTACTATACAATGAGCAGTTCTTC
CDR3: CASSGTVLYNEQFF

length: 17
V: TRBV24-1
size: -
D: TRBD1
J: TRBJ2-7
DNA: TGTGCCACCAGTGATGGACCAGGGACAGGGGGTCACTACGAGCAGTACTTC
CDR3: CATSDGPGTGGHYEQYF

length: 15
V: TRBV6-1
size: few
D: -
J: TRBJ1-2
DNA: TGTGCCAGCACCCGAACCAGGGACCCTTCCTATGGCTACACCTTC
CDR3: CASTRTRDPSYGYTF

length: 14
V: TRBV19
size: few
D: -
J: TRBJ1-5
DNA: TGTGCCAGTAACCCGGGGAGGCTCAATCAGCCCCAGCATTTT
CDR3: CASNPGRLNQPQHF

length: 15
V: TRBV6-1
size: many
D: TRBD1
J: TRBJ1-5
DNA: TGTGCCAGCAGTGAACGGGGACAGCGCAATCAGCCCCAGCATTTT
CDR3: CASSERGQRNQPQHF

length: 15
V: TRBV7-2
size: -
D: -
J: TRBJ2-5
DNA: TGTGCCAGCAGCTTATATGGACACGTACAAGAGACCCAGTACTTC
CDR3: CASSLYGHVQETQYF

length: 12
V: TRBV7-2
size: -
D: TRBD1
J: TRBJ1-1
DNA: TGTGCCAGCAGCTTAGACAGGGGGAGAGCTTTCTTT
CDR3: CASSLDRGRAFF

length: 14
V: TRBV20-1
size: -
D: -
J: TRBJ2-3
DNA: TGCAGTGCTAGAATTCGGAGCTTCAGGGATACGCAGTATTTT
CDR3: CSARIRSFRDTQYF

length: 15
V: TRBV19
size: -
D: -
J: TRBJ2-7
DNA: TGTGCCAGTAGTCTTGGGCGACTAGTGGGGTACGAGCAGTACTTC
CDR3: CASSLGRLVGYEQYF

length: 15
V: TRBV5-1
size: many
D: -
J: TRBJ2-3
DNA: TGCGCCAGCAGCTTGCGAGGATCCAGCACAGATACGCAGTATTTT
CDR3: CASSLRGSSTDTQYF

length: 15
V: TRBV2
size: few
D: -
J: TRBJ1-6
DNA: TGTGCCAGCTCACCCGATGCGGGGGCGGGATCACCCCTCCACTTT
CDR3: CASSPDAGAGSPLHF

length: 12
V: TRBV20-1
size: -
D: -
J: TRBJ1-1
DNA: TGCAGTGCTAGAGTTTCGAACACTGAAGCTTTCTTT
CDR3: CSARVSNTEAFF

length: 17
V: TRBV7-9
size: -
D: TRBD2
J: TRBJ2-2
DNA: TGTGCCAGCAGCTCGACTCGGGCTAGCGGAGGGACCGGGGAGCTGTTTTTT
CDR3: CASSSTRASGGTGELFF

length: 13
V: TRBV7-8
size: few
D: -
J: TRBJ2-3
DNA: TGTGCCAGCCGGGACTGGGGGGCAGATACGCAGTATTTT
CDR3: CASRDWGADTQYF

length: 14
V: TRBV21-1
size: -
D: -
J: TRBJ2-7
DNA: TGTGCCAGCAGCGCGGACAGGGGGCAGGACGAGCAGTACTTC
CDR3: CASSADRGQDEQYF

length: 15
V: TRBV5-5
size: few
D: -
J: TRBJ1-5
DNA: TGTGCCAGCAGCCGATCACCTCAAAGCAATCAGCCCCAGCATTTT
CDR3: CASSRSPQSNQPQHF

length: 14
V: TRBV20-1
size: -
D: -
J: TRBJ1-1
DNA: TGCAGTGCTAGCGGCGGGGGGCCGGGCACTGAAGCTTTCTTT
CDR3: CSASGGGPGTEAFF

length: 13
V: TRBV10-3
size: many
D: -
J: TRBJ1-1
DNA: TGTGCCATCAGGAAGGACTTGAACACTGAAGCTTTCTTT
CDR3: CAIRKDLNTEAFF

length: 14
V: TRBV6-1
size: many
D: -
J: TRBJ1-1
DNA: TGTGCCAGCAGTGAGGGGGTTGTCGGCACTGAAGCTTTCTTT
CDR3: CASSEGVVGTEAFF

length: 15
V: TRBV20-1
size: few
D: -
J: TRBJ2-7
DNA: TGCAGTGCTAGAGATGGTTCAGCGGACCCTTATGAGCAGTACTTC
CDR3: CSARDGSADPYEQYF

length: 15
V: TRBV20-1
size: many
D: -
J: TRBJ2-3
DNA: TGCAGTGCTAGAGATTCGGGGGTAGGCACAGATACGCAGTATTTT
CDR3: CSARDSGVGTDTQYF

length: 16
V: TRBV7-6
size: few
D: TRBD2
J: TRBJ2-7
DNA: TGTGCCAGCAGCTTAGGGGGACTAGCGGGAACTAACGAGCAGTACTTC
CDR3: CASSLGGLAGTNEQYF

length: 15
V: TRBV5-1
size: few
D: -
J: TRBJ1-1
DNA: TGCGCCAGCAGCTTGAACGTGATCGTGAACACTGAAGCTTTCTTT
CDR3: CASSLNVIVNTEAFF

length: 13
V: TRBV5-1
size: few
D: -
J: TRBJ1-4
DNA: TGCGCCAGCAGTCAGGGTTCGAATGAAAAACTGTTTTTT
CDR3: CASSQGSNEKLFF

length: 15
V: TRBV2
size: many
D: TRBD1
J: TRBJ2-1
DNA: TGTGCCAGCAGTGATGGACAGGGGAACATCTATGAGCAGTTCTTC
CDR3: CASSDGQGNIYEQFF

length: 15
V: TRBV5-1
size: -
D: -
J: TRBJ2-7
DNA: TGCGCCAGCAGCCCACTGGGGACCTTAACCTACGAGCAGTACTTC
CDR3: CASSPLGTLTYEQYF

length: 16
V: TRBV11-2
size: -
D: TRBD2
J: TRBJ2-3
DNA: TGTGCCAGCAGCGCGGGGGTAGCGGCAGGTTCAGATACGCAGTATTTT
CDR3: CASSAGVAAGSDTQYF

length: 16
V: TRBV28
size: -
D: -
J: TRBJ2-1
DNA: TGTGCCAGCAGTTTAAGGACATGGAGCTCCTACAATGAGCAGTTCTTC
CDR3: CASSLRTWSSYNEQFF

length: 13
V: TRBV12-3/TRBV12-4
size: few
D: -
J: TRBJ2-7
DNA: TGTGCCAGCAGTTCTGGCAGGGTCTCCGAGCAGTACTTC
CDR3: CASSSGRVSEQYF

length: 12
V: TRBV7-2
size: -
D: -
J: TRBJ2-5
DNA: TGTGCCAGCAGCATCGATGAAACGACCCAGTACTTC
CDR3: CASSIDETTQYF

length: 13
V: TRBV12-3/TRBV12-4
size: few
D: -
J: TRBJ1-2
DNA: TGTGCCAGCAGTTTAAGCGTAGGCTATGGCTACACCTTC
CDR3: CASSLSVGYGYTF